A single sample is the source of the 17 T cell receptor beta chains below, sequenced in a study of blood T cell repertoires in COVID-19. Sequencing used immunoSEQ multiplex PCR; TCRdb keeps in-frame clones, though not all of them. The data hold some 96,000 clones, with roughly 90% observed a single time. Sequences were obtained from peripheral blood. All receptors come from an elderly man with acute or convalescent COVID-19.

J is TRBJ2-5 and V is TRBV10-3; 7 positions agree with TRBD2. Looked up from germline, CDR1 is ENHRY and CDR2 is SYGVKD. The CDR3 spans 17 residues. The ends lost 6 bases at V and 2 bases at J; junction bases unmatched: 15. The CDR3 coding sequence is TGTGCCATCAGCGTTCGGCCCCCTACTAGCGCACAAGAGACCCAGTACTTC. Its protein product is CAISVRPPTSAQETQYF.

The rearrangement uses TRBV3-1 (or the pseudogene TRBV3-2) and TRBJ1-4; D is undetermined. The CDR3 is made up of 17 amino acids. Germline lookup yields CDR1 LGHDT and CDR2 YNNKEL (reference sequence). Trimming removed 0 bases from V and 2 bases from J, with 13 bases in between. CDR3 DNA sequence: TGTGCCAGCAGCCAAGATCGCGCCCCCGCGACTAATGAAAAACTGTTTTTT. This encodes CASSQDRAPATNEKLFF.

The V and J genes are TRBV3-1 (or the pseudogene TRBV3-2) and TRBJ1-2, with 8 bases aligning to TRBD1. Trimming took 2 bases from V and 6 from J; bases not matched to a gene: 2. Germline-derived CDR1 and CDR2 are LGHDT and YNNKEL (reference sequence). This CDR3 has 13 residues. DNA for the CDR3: TGTGCCAGCAGCCAACAGGGGGCGGATGGCTACACCTTC. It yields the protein CASSQQGADGYTF.

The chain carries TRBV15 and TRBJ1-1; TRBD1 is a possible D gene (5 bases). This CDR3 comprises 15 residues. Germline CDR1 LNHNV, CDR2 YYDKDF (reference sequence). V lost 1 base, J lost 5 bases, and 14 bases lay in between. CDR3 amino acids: CATSRASRGGTEAFF. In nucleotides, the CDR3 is TGTGCCACCAGCAGAGCTTCAAGGGGAGGTACTGAAGCTTTCTTT.

CDR3 sequence (DNA): TGTGCCAGCAGCTTGGGGGAGTACGAGCAGTACTTC. It translates to CASSLGEYEQYF. The V and J genes are TRBV5-5 and TRBJ2-7, with D possibly TRBD2 on 5 matching bases. Germline V gene sequence: CDR1 SGHKS, CDR2 YYEKEE (reference sequence). This CDR3 spans 12 amino acids. V dropped 0 bases and J dropped 4 bases, with 5 bases sitting between them.

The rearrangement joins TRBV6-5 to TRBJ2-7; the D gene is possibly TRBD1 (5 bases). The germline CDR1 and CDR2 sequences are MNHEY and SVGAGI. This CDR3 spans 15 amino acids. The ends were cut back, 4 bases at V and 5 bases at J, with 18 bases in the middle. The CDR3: CASSLQASRAHEQYF. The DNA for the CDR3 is TGTGCCAGCAGTTTACAGGCCAGCAGGGCTCACGAGCAGTACTTC.

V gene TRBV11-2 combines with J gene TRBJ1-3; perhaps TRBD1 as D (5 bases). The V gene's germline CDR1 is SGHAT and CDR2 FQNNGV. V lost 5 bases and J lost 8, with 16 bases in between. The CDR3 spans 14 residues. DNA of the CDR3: TGTGCCAGCAGCCTCCGGGGAGGGGTAGACACCATATATTTT. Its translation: CASSLRGGVDTIYF.

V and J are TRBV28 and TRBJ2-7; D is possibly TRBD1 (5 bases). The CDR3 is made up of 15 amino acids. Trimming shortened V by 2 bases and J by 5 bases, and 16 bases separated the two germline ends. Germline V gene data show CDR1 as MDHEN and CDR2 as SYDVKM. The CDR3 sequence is CASSLRVGRAHEQYF. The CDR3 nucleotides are TGTGCCAGCAGTTTAAGGGTCGGCAGGGCCCACGAGCAGTACTTC. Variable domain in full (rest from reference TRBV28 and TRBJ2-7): DVKVTQSSRYLVKRTGEKVFLECVQDMDHENMFWYRQDPGLGLRLIYFSYDVKMKEKGDIPEGYSVSREKKERFSLILESASTNQTSMYLCASSLRVGRAHEQYFGPGTRLTVT.

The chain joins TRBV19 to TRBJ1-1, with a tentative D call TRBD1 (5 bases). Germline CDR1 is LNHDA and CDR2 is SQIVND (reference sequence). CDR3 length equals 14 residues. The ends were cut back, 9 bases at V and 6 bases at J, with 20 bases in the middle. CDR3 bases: TGTGCCAGCCGATTTAAGGGCAGGGTAGCTGAAGCTTTCTTT. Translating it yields CASRFKGRVAEAFF.

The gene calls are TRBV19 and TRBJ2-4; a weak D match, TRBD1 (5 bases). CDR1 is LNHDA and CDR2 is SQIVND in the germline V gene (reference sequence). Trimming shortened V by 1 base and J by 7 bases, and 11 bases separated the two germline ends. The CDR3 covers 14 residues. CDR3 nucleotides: TGTGCCAGTAGTATAGGGCCAGGGCGGAACATTCAGTACTTC. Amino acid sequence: CASSIGPGRNIQYF. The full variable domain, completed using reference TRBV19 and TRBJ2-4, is DGGITQSPKYLFRKEGQNVTLSCEQNLNHDAMYWYRQDPGQGLRLIYYSQIVNDFQKGDIAEGYSVSREKKESFPLTVTSAQKNPTAFYLCASSIGPGRNIQYFGAGTRLSVL.

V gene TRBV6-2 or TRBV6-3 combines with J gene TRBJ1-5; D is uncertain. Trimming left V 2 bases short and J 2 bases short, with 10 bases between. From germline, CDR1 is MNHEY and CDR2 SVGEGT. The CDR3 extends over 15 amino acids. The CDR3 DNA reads TGTGCCAGCAGTTACGGCAGGCAAGGCAATCAGCCCCAGCATTTT. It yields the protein CASSYGRQGNQPQHF.

The CDR3 DNA is TGTGCCAGCAACGGACAGGGTCGAGAGACCCAGTACTTC. It translates to CASNGQGRETQYF. The V call is TRBV2, the J call TRBJ2-5; 8 bases line up with TRBD1. The CDR3 covers 13 residues. The trim removed 7 bases at V and 4 bases at J, leaving 5 bases unmatched. CDR1 and CDR2 (germline): SNHLY, FYNNEI.

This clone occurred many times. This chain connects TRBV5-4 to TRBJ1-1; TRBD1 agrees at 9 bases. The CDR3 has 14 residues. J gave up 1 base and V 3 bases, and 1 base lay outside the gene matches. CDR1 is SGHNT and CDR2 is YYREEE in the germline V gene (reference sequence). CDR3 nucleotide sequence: TGTGCCAGCAGCTCGACAGGGGGGAACACTGAAGCTTTCTTT. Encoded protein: CASSSTGGNTEAFF.

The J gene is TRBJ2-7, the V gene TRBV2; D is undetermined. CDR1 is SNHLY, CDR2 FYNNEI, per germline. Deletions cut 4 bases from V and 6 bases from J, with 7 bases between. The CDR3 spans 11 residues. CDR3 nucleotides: TGTGCCAGCAGTGTGCGATCCGAGCAGTACTTC. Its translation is CASSVRSEQYF.

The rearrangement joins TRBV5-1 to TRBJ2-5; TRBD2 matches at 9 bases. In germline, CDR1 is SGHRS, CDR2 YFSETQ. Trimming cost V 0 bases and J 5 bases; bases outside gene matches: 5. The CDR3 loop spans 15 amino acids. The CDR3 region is CASSLEGTSRETQYF. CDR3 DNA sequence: TGCGCCAGCAGCTTGGAGGGGACTAGCAGGGAGACCCAGTACTTC.

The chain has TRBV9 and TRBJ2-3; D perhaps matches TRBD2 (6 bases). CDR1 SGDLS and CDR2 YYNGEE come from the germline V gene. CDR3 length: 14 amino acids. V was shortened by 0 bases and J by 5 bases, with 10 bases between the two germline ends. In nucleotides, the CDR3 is TGTGCCAGCAGCGTAGGGGGGGTAGGAGATACGCAGTATTTT. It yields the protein CASSVGGVGDTQYF.

CDR3 sequence reads: CASSLLDRENTEAFF. Here the CDR3 DNA reads TGCGCCAGCAGCTTACTAGACAGGGAGAACACTGAAGCTTTCTTT. The rearrangement links TRBV5-1 to TRBJ1-1; 7 bases align to TRBD1. The CDR3 loop spans 15 amino acids. Germline loops: CDR1 SGHRS, CDR2 YFSETQ. J gave up 1 base and V 2 bases, and 5 bases lay outside the gene matches.